The present T cell receptor (beta chain) was sequenced within a study of cytomegalovirus exposure and HLA in healthy donors. The study ran its PCR with 60 Vbeta and 13 Jbeta primers. Sequencing was performed with immunoSEQ multiplex PCR; in TCRdb, only in-frame clones are kept and a portion is missing. The table includes more than 100,000 clones, 77% detected once. This clone was detected only a few times. Its antigen is currently unknown. The V and J ends lost 0 bases and 2 bases, in that order; junction bases with no gene match: 6. Looked up from germline, CDR1 is MNHEY and CDR2 is SVGAGI. The CDR3 sequence is 16 residues long. Regarding the study as a whole: HLA alleles were associated with some 16,000 TCR beta sequences in a later analysis at 0.05 false discovery rate. CMV antigen specificity of a few CMV-associated chains was confirmed in vitro. Owing to their indistinguishability, certain V segments, notably TRBV6-2 and TRBV6-3, were excluded. As a later analysis showed, a missense DCLRE1C variant was linked to trimming of TCR beta V- and J-genes.

The specimen was PBMCs. The rearrangement links TRBV6-5 to TRBJ2-5, with 7 bases that match TRBD2. This receptor was obtained from a woman in her thirties or forties in good health and CMV-seronegative. CDR3 in DNA: TGTGCCAGCAGTTACTCGGGGAGGGCAGCTCAAGAGACCCAGTACTTC. Protein: CASSYSGRAAQETQYF.